This TCR beta chain was identified in a study of shared clonotypes between healthy human individuals. General study points: A limitation of the genetic and exposure-history diversity represented arose from few donors. Non-shared clonotypes had lower generation probabilities than those shared by all four donors. Sharing across a handful of donors was seen in approximately 5.2% of naive CD4 clonotypes.

Note on this clone: The target antigen is unknown.

Germline V CDR1 and CDR2: SGHNT, YYREEE (reference sequence). This CDR3 is 16 amino acids long. With 4 bases clipped from V and 5 bases from J, the junction kept 8 bases outside the gene matches. This table comes from immunoSEQ multiplex PCR, and its TCRdb copy is limited to in-frame clones, with some not included. The data hold 2 million to 2.5 million clones, with roughly 92% observed a single time. Adult Caucasians living in Nashville, Tennessee made up all of the donors. V and J are TRBV5-4 and TRBJ2-2, with 10 bases fitting TRBD1. The receptor was derived from a man between 18 and 29 years old in good health. Some clones in this sample may be carry-over from other donors' samples. Material for sequencing was naive CD4+ T cells from PBMCs. Subset noted: CD45RA+ positively selected. The CDR3 protein is CASSRSQDRGTGELFF. In DNA, the CDR3 is TGTGCCAGCAGCAGGTCCCAGGACAGGGGGACCGGGGAGCTGTTTTTT.